This T cell receptor (beta chain) comes out of a study of regulatory T cells in long-lasting Graves disease. Study-wide background: Over 5 years of antithyroid drugs with positive TSH receptor antibodies was taken to mean persistent Graves' disease.

CDR3-region Arm-PCR and iRepertoire HTBI primers produced the TCR beta libraries. TCRdb reprocessed the multiplex PCR reads via MiXCR and lists one record per CDR3 protein. The sample consists of approximately 400,000 distinct CDR3 sequences, less than 25% of them appearing once. Time point defined: persistent/refractory GD, antithyroid drugs over 5 years with positive TRAb. The authors made the TCR library using RNA they extracted from PBMCs. The CDR3 totals 14 residues. The germline V gene has CDR1 DFQATT and CDR2 SNEGSKA (reference sequence). V was pared by 7 bases and J by 6 bases, with 8 bases of the junction left unmatched. This clonotype was picked up a small number of times. Its antigen is currently unknown. Findings of the study overall: TRBV28, TRBJ1-2 and TRBJ2-5 were favored in persistent disease.

The rearrangement uses TRBV20-1 and TRBJ2-4; 11 nucleotides agree with TRBD2. The sequence derives from a female donor with Graves disease. The sequences come from peripheral blood mononuclear cells (PBMCs), collected when the disease was refractory, from a patient treated with antithyroid drugs. The CDR3 reads CSVSTSGIGNIQYF. CDR3 DNA sequence: TGCAGTGTTTCGACTAGCGGGATTGGAAACATTCAGTACTTC.